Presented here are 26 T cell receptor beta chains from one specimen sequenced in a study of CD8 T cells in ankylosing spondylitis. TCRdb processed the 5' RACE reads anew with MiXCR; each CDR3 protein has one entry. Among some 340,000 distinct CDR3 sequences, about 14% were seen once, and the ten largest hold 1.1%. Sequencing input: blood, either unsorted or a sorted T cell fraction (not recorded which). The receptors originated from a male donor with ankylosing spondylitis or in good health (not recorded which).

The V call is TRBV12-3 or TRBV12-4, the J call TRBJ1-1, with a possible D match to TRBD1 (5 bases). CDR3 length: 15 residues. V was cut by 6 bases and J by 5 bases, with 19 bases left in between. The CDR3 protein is CASRRNTGMRTEAFF. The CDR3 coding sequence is TGTGCCAGCAGGCGCAATACAGGTATGAGGACTGAAGCTTTCTTT.

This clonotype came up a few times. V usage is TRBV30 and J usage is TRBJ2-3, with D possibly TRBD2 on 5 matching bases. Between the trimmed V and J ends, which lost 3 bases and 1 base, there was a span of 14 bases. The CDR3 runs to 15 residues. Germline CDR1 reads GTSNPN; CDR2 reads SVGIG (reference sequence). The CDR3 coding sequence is TGTGCCTGGAGCCCCCCTAGCCCACGCACAGATACGCAGTATTTT. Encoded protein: CAWSPPSPRTDTQYF.

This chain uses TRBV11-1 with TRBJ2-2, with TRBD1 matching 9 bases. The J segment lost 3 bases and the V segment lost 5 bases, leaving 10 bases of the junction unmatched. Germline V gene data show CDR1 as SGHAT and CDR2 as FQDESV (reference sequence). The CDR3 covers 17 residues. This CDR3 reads CASSPPLGQGYTGELFF. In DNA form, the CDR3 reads TGTGCCAGCAGCCCCCCACTAGGACAGGGGTACACCGGGGAGCTGTTTTTT.

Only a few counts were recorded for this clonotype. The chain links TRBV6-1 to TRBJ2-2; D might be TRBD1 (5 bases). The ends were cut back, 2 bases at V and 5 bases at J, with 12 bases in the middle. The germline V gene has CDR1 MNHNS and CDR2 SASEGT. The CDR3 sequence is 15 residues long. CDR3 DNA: TGTGCCAGCAGTGAAAGAGCAGGGAATACCGGGGAGCTGTTTTTT. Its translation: CASSERAGNTGELFF.

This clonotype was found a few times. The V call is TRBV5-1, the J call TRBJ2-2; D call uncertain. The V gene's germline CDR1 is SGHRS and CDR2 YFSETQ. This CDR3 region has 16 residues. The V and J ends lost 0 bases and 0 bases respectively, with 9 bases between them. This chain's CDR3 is CASSLGAGSNTGELFF. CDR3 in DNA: TGCGCCAGCAGCTTGGGAGCCGGATCGAACACCGGGGAGCTGTTTTTT.

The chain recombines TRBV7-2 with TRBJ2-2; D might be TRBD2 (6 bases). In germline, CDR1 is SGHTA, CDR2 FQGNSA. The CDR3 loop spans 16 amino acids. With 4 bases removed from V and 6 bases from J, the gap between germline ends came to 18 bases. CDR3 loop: CASSYQGPGGAGELFF. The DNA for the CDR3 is TGTGCCAGCAGCTACCAGGGCCCCGGCGGGGCCGGGGAGCTGTTTTTT.

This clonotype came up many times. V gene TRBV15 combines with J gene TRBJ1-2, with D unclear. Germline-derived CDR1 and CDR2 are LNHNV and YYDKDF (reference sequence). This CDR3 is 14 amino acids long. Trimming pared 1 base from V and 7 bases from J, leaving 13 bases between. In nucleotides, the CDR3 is TGTGCCACCAGCAGAGGAATTCTCCAGTTTGGCTACACCTTC. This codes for CATSRGILQFGYTF. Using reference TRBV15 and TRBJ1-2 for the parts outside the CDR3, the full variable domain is DAMVIQNPRYQVTQFGKPVTLSCSQTLNHNVMYWYQQKSSQAPKLLFHYYDKDFNNEADTPDNFQSRRPNTSFCFLDIRSPGLGDTAMYLCATSRGILQFGYTFGSGTRLTVV.

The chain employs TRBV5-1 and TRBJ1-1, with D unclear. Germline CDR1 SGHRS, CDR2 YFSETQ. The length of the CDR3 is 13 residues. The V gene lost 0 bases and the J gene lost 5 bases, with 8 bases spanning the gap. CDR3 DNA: TGCGCCAGCAGCTTGGGGAGGCAGACTGAAGCTTTCTTT. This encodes CASSLGRQTEAFF.

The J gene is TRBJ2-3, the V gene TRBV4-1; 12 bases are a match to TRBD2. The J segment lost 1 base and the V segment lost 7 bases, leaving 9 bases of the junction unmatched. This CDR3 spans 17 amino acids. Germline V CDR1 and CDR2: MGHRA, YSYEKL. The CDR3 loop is CASKRSPSGGGTDTQYF. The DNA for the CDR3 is TGCGCCAGCAAGAGAAGCCCTAGCGGGGGGGGCACAGATACGCAGTATTTT.

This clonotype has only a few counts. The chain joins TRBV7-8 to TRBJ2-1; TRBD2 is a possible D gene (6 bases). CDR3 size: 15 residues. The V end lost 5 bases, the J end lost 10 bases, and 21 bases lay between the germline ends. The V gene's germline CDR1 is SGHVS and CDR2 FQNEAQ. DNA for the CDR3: TGTGCCAGCAGCCCAACGGGCCTACGTCGGGGGGAGCAGTTCTTC. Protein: CASSPTGLRRGEQFF.

For the CDR3, the DNA is TGTGCCTCCGGACAGGCGAGCTCTGGGGCCAACGTCCTGACTTTC. Its protein product is CASGQASSGANVLTF. The J gene is TRBJ2-6, the V gene TRBV30; 7 bases agree with TRBD1. In germline, CDR1 is GTSNPN, CDR2 SVGIG (reference sequence). The CDR3 loop spans 15 amino acids. J gave up 0 bases and V 7 bases, and 6 bases lay outside the gene matches.

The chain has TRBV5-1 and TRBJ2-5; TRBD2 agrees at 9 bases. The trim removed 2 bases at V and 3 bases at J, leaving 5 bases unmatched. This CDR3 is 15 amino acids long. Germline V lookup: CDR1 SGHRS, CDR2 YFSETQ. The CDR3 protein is CASSFLGGREETQYF. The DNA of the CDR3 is TGCGCCAGCAGCTTCTTAGGCGGGAGGGAAGAGACCCAGTACTTC.

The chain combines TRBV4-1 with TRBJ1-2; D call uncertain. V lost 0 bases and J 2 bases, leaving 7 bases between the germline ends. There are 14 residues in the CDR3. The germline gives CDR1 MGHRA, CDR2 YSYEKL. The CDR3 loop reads CASSQDPGNYGYTF. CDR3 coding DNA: TGCGCCAGCAGCCAAGATCCGGGGAACTATGGCTACACCTTC.

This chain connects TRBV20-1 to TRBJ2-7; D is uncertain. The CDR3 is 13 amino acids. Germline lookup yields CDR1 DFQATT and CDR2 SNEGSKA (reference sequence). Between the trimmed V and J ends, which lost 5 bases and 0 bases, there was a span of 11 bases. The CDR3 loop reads CSAFGSSSYEQYF. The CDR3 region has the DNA TGCAGTGCTTTCGGGTCGTCCTCCTACGAGCAGTACTTC.

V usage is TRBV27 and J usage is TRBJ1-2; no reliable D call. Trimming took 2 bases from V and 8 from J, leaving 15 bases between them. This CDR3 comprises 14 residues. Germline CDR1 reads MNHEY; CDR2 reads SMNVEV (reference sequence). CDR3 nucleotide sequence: TGTGCCAGCAGTTTACGGGCAGCCCCTAGGGGCTACACCTTC. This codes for CASSLRAAPRGYTF.

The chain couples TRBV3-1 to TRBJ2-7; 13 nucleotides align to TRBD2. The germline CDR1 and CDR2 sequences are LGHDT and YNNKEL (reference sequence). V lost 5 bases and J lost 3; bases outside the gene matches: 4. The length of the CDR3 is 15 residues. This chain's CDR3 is CASSYGLAGVYEQYF. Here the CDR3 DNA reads TGTGCCAGCAGCTATGGACTAGCGGGAGTCTACGAGCAGTACTTC.

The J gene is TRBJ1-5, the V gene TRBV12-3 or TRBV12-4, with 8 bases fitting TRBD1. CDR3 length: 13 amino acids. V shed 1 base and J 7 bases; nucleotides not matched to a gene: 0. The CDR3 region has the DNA TGTGCCAGCAGTTTAGGGACAGGGCAGCCCCAGCATTTT. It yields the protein CASSLGTGQPQHF.

The CDR3 sequence: CSAYRTEGNSPLHF. Written as DNA, the CDR3 is TGCAGTGCCTACCGAACGGAGGGTAATTCACCCCTCCACTTT. The genes are TRBV20-1 and TRBJ1-6, with D unresolved. Trimming cost V 6 bases and J 6 bases, with 15 bases left between them. This CDR3 has 14 residues. The germline CDR1 and CDR2 sequences are DFQATT and SNEGSKA (reference sequence).

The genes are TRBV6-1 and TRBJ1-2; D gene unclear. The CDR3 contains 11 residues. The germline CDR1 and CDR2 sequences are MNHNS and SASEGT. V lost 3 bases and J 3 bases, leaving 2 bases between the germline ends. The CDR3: CASSDHYGYTF. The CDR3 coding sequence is TGTGCCAGCAGTGATCACTATGGCTACACCTTC.

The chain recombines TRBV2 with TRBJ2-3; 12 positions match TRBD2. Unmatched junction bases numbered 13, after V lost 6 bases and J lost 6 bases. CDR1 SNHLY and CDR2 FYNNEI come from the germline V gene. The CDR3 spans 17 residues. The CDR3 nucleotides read TGTGCCAGCAGCAGATCCGGGACTAGCGGGTTGTCGGATACGCAGTATTTT. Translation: CASSRSGTSGLSDTQYF.

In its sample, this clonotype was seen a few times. The CDR3 is CASSEGRQQFF. CDR3 DNA: TGTGCCAGCAGTGAAGGGCGGCAGCAGTTCTTC. V and J are TRBV6-1 and TRBJ2-1; D uncertain. Germline CDR1 and CDR2: MNHNS and SASEGT. Between the trimmed V and J ends, which lost 1 base and 11 bases, there was a span of 6 bases. This CDR3 spans 11 amino acids.

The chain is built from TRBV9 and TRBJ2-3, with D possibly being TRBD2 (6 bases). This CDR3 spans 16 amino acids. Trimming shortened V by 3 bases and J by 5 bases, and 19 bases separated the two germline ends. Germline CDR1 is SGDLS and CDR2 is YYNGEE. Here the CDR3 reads CASSEAPGSYGDTQYF. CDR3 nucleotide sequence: TGTGCCAGCAGCGAGGCCCCCGGGAGCTACGGAGATACGCAGTATTTT.

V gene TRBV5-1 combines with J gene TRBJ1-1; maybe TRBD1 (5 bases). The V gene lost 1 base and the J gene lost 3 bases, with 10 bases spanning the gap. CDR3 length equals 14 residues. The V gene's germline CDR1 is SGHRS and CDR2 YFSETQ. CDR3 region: CASSLPGGDTEAFF. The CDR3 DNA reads TGCGCCAGCAGCTTGCCGGGGGGTGACACTGAAGCTTTCTTT.

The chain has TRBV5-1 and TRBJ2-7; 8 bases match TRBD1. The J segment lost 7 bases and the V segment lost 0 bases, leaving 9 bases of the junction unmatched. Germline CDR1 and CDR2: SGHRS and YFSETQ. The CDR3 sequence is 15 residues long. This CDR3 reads CASSLGDSGGGEQYF. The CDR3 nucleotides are TGCGCCAGCAGCTTGGGCGATTCAGGGGGCGGGGAGCAGTACTTC.

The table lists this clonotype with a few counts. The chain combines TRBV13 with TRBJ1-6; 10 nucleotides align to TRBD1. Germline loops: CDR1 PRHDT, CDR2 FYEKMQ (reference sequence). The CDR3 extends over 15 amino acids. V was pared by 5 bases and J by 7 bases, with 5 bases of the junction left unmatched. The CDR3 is CASSRGDRGNSPLHF. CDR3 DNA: TGTGCCAGCAGCCGAGGGGACAGGGGAAATTCACCCCTCCACTTT.

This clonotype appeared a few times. CDR3 DNA: TGCGCCAGCAGCCAAGCCCTCCTAGCGGGGGCCCAAGAGACCCAGTACTTC. Protein sequence: CASSQALLAGAQETQYF. This sequence joins TRBV4-1 and TRBJ2-5; 10 bases fit TRBD2. The CDR3 loop spans 17 amino acids. Looked up from germline, CDR1 is MGHRA and CDR2 is YSYEKL. V lost 1 base to trimming and J lost 1 base; unmatched junction nucleotides: 6.